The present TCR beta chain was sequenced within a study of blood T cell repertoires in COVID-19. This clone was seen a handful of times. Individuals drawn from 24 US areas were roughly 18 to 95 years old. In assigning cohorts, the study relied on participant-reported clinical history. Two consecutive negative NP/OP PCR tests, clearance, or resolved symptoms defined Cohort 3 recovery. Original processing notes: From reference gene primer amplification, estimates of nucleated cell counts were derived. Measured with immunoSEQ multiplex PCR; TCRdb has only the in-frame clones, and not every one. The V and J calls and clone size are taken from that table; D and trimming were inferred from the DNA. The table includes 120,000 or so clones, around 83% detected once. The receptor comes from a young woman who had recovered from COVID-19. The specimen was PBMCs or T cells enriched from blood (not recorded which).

The DNA of the CDR3 is TGTGCCAGCAGTGAATATGGCGGGAGCACAGATACGCAGTATTTT. Its protein product is CASSEYGGSTDTQYF. The rearrangement uses TRBV6-1 and TRBJ2-3, with a tentative D call TRBD2 (5 bases). The CDR3 length is 15 residues. The germline V gene has CDR1 MNHNS and CDR2 SASEGT. V lost 2 bases and J 0 bases, leaving 9 bases between the germline ends.